The 3 T cell receptor beta chains presented below share a single source sample, sequenced in a study of blood T cell repertoires in COVID-19. Here immunoSEQ multiplex PCR was the method, and the copy in TCRdb shows in-frame clones only, minus some. The sample consists of hundreds of thousands of clones, about 86% of them appearing once. Sequencing was performed on PBMCs or T cells enriched from blood (not recorded which). These receptors all come from a woman aged 40 to 50 with acute COVID-19.

The chain recombines TRBV3-1 (or the pseudogene TRBV3-2) with TRBJ2-1; D is unresolved. The CDR3 sequence is 15 residues long. Between the trimmed V and J ends, which lost 4 bases and 2 bases, there was a span of 12 bases. Germline CDR1 LGHDT, CDR2 YNNKEL (reference sequence). CDR3 region: CASSPSLSTYNEQFF. The CDR3 DNA reads as TGTGCCAGCAGCCCCAGTTTGTCCACCTACAATGAGCAGTTCTTC.

This rearrangement joins TRBV25-1 to TRBJ2-7; 9 bases are shared with TRBD1. From germline, CDR1 is MGHDK and CDR2 SYGVNS. CDR3 size: 14 residues. The V segment lost 4 bases and the J segment 2 bases; nucleotides outside the gene matches: 3. CDR3 loop: CASSVTGGPYEQYF. DNA of the CDR3: TGTGCCAGCAGTGTGACAGGGGGGCCCTACGAGCAGTACTTC.

The rearrangement joins TRBV7-9 to TRBJ2-1, with 10 bases fitting TRBD2. The CDR3 runs 15 residues. Germline V gene lookup returns CDR1 SEHNR and CDR2 FQNEAQ (reference sequence). The V gene end was trimmed by 6 bases and the J gene end by 4 bases; junction bases not matched to a gene: 6. CDR3 in amino acids: CASRRGLAVYNEQFF. CDR3 DNA: TGTGCCAGCAGACGCGGACTAGCGGTATACAATGAGCAGTTCTTC. Together with reference TRBV7-9 and TRBJ2-1, the CDR3 gives the full variable domain: DTGVSQNPRHKITKRGQNVTFRCDPISEHNRLYWYRQTLGQGPEFLTYFQNEAQLEKSRLLSDRFSAERPKGSFSTLEIQRTEQGDSAMYLCASRRGLAVYNEQFFGPGTRLTVL.